Below are 21 T cell receptor beta chains sequenced from a single sample in a study of T cells expressing NK-cell markers. From the 5' RACE reads, TCRdb lists one entry per CDR3 protein and no DNA. Its table lists roughly 390,000 distinct CDR3 sequences. The sample comprised blood T cells: a sorted CD56 or NKG2C T cell subset, CD4+ or CD8+ T cells, or bulk PBMC T cells (not recorded which). The receptors originated from a woman aged 45-65 years in good health.

The V and J genes are TRBV6-2 or TRBV6-3 and TRBJ2-3; TCRdb gives TRBD1 as the D gene, but with no DNA this cannot be confirmed. The germline V gene encodes CDR1 MNHEY and CDR2 SVGEGT. The CDR3 contains 12 residues. The CDR3 here is CASNRSGTRPYF.

The V call is TRBV20-1, the J call TRBJ1-2; TCRdb proposes TRBD1, but this gene call is untestable without DNA. CDR3 length: 16 residues. CDR1 DFQATT and CDR2 SNEGSKA come from the germline V gene (reference sequence). The CDR3 protein is CSARIPRTGLNYGYTF.

The rearrangement uses TRBV5-1 and TRBJ2-1; TCRdb lists TRBD1, though no DNA is available to test this call. The CDR3 contains 15 residues. Germline assignment: CDR1 SGHRS and CDR2 YFSETQ. The CDR3 protein is CASSSTGVSYNEQFF.

This sequence joins TRBV10-3 and TRBJ2-7; TCRdb lists TRBD1, though no DNA is available to test this call. Germline lookup yields CDR1 ENHRY and CDR2 SYGVKD. CDR3 size: 17 residues. The CDR3 reads CAISESWGGLNSYEQYF.

The chain combines TRBV9 with TRBJ2-2; TCRdb outputs TRBD2, but without DNA this stays unchecked. This CDR3 is built from 17 residues. The germline gives CDR1 SGDLS, CDR2 YYNGEE. The CDR3 protein is CASSPTSGRAQTGELFF.

The chain is built from TRBV13 and TRBJ1-1. The CDR3 spans 14 residues. CDR1 is PRHDT, CDR2 FYEKMQ, per germline (reference sequence). The CDR3 region is CASSPWVLNTEAFF.

CDR3 region: CASSQSIRGSYSNQPQHF. The V and J genes are TRBV4-1 and TRBJ1-5; TCRdb selects TRBD1, and the lack of DNA leaves this call unchecked. The germline V gene has CDR1 MGHRA and CDR2 YSYEKL. The CDR3 is 18 residues long.

V is TRBV6-5 and J is TRBJ2-2; the D gene TCRdb calls, TRBD1, cannot be checked with no DNA. Germline assignment: CDR1 MNHEY and CDR2 SVGAGI. The CDR3 consists of 16 residues. The CDR3 sequence is CASSYQSRRGAGELFF.

The chain joins TRBV11-2 to TRBJ2-7; TCRdb proposes TRBD1, but this gene call is untestable without DNA. CDR3 size: 15 residues. CDR1 is SGHAT and CDR2 is FQNNGV in the germline V gene. CDR3 residues: CASSSVAQALYEQYF.

The V gene is TRBV9, the J gene TRBJ2-7; absent DNA, TCRdb's TRBD1 call cannot be checked. This CDR3 region has 14 residues. From germline, CDR1 is SGDLS and CDR2 YYNGEE. The CDR3 sequence is CASSARQGEGEQYF.

The chain employs TRBV27 and TRBJ2-7; the TRBD1 assignment by TCRdb is unverifiable without DNA. This CDR3 comprises 14 residues. Germline V gives CDR1 MNHEY, CDR2 SMNVEV (reference sequence). CDR3 loop: CASSFRAASYEQYF.

The chain is built from TRBV11-2 and TRBJ2-3. CDR1 is SGHAT, CDR2 FQNNGV, per germline. This CDR3 has 11 amino acids. The CDR3 loop is CASSLDRPTYF.

J is TRBJ2-7 and V is TRBV29-1; TCRdb outputs TRBD1, but without DNA this stays unchecked. The CDR3 is 14 amino acids. Germline-derived CDR1 and CDR2 are SQVTM and ANQGSEA. CDR3 sequence: CSVGGPGVAYEQYF.

The V call is TRBV18, the J call TRBJ1-2. Germline loops: CDR1 KGHSH, CDR2 LQKENI. The CDR3 is 13 residues long. CDR3 protein: CASSPADNYGYTF.

The chain combines TRBV7-8 with TRBJ2-3; with no DNA, the TCRdb D assignment of TRBD2 cannot be verified. The CDR3 totals 14 residues. Germline CDR1 reads SGHVS; CDR2 reads FQNEAQ. The CDR3 here is CASSLPAESDTQYF.

The chain has TRBV3-1 and TRBJ1-5; TCRdb names TRBD1, which stays unverified in the absence of DNA. The CDR3 runs to 15 residues. The germline CDR1 and CDR2 sequences are LGHDT and YNNKEL (reference sequence). CDR3: CASSHRGASNQPQHF. Combining the CDR3 with reference TRBV3-1 and TRBJ1-5 gives the whole variable domain DTAVSQTPKYLVTQMGNDKSIKCEQNLGHDTMYWYKQDSKKFLKIMFSYNNKELIINETVPNRFSPKSPDKAHLNLHINSLELGDSAVYFCASSHRGASNQPQHFGDGTRLSIL.

V is TRBV20-1 and J is TRBJ2-7; TCRdb reports TRBD2, a call that lacks DNA to check it against. From germline, CDR1 is DFQATT and CDR2 SNEGSKA (reference sequence). This CDR3 is 13 amino acids long. CDR3 amino acids: CSAYGTTGREQYF.

The chain employs TRBV28 and TRBJ1-5. The CDR3 has 12 residues. Germline V gene data show CDR1 as MDHEN and CDR2 as SYDVKM. CDR3: CASSSTIQPQHF.

This CDR3 is CSARTRTGADEQYF. This chain links TRBV20-1 with TRBJ2-7; TCRdb's D call, TRBD1, is unchecked because there is no DNA. The CDR3 sequence is 14 residues long. Germline V lookup: CDR1 DFQATT, CDR2 SNEGSKA (reference sequence).

V and J are TRBV12-3 or TRBV12-4 and TRBJ2-2. This CDR3 has 15 residues. This chain's CDR3 is CASSLASGVGGELFF.

The chain has TRBV18 and TRBJ1-3. The CDR3 covers 14 residues. Germline-derived CDR1 and CDR2 are KGHSH and LQKENI. The CDR3 protein is CASSPRQERNTIYF.